These 24 T cell receptor beta chains were sequenced from one sample in a study of technical replicates of blood from several donors. TCRdb keeps only in-frame clones here, not all; method: immunoSEQ multiplex PCR. The table lists 65,000 to 95,000 clones, about 97% of them singletons, with more than 0.15% in the top ten. Sequencing input: T cells isolated from PBMCs. The origin of the receptors is a human donor in good health.

The chain employs TRBV5-6 and TRBJ2-7; 7 positions match TRBD2. This CDR3 comprises 16 residues. Germline V gives CDR1 SGHDT, CDR2 YYEEEE. V was clipped by 0 bases and J by 2 bases; unmatched bases: 8. The CDR3 loop is CASSLEGRGKPYEQYF. The CDR3 coding sequence is TGTGCCAGCAGCTTGGAGGGGAGGGGAAAGCCCTACGAGCAGTACTTC.

The chain is built from TRBV27 and TRBJ1-5, with D perhaps TRBD1 (6 bases). The CDR3 contains 17 residues. CDR1 MNHEY and CDR2 SMNVEV come from the germline V gene (reference sequence). V shed 6 bases and J shed 10 bases, with 28 bases lying between them. The CDR3 region is CASRTSWGGMVGGPQHF. In nucleotides, the CDR3 is TGTGCCAGCAGGACCAGTTGGGGGGGAATGGTAGGGGGACCCCAGCATTTT.

This chain uses TRBV5-1 with TRBJ2-1; TRBD1 matches at 7 bases. Germline CDR1 and CDR2: SGHRS and YFSETQ. Germline trimming cut 3 bases from V and 4 bases from J; bases unmatched to any gene: 7. CDR3 size: 15 residues. CDR3 residues: CASSSRDRIYNEQFF. Here the CDR3 DNA reads TGCGCCAGCAGCTCCCGGGACAGAATATACAATGAGCAGTTCTTC.

The V and J genes are TRBV5-5 and TRBJ2-3, with 7 bases fitting TRBD1. Per the germline V gene, CDR1 is SGHKS and CDR2 is YYEKEE (reference sequence). With V trimmed by 4 bases and J by 1 base, 3 bases remained unmatched. The CDR3 contains 14 residues. The CDR3 loop is CASSNTGGTDTQYF. The CDR3 DNA is TGTGCCAGCAGCAACACAGGGGGCACAGATACGCAGTATTTT.

The V call is TRBV2, the J call TRBJ1-2, with D unresolved. CDR1 is SNHLY, CDR2 FYNNEI, per germline. Trimming took 8 bases from V and 2 from J, leaving 3 bases between them. The CDR3 sequence is 10 residues long. CDR3 loop: CASLNYGYTF. DNA of the CDR3: TGTGCCAGCTTAAACTATGGCTACACCTTC.

This clone was counted once. This chain links TRBV27 with TRBJ1-2; TRBD1 aligns across 12 bases. CDR3 size: 17 residues. V shed 1 base, J shed 4 bases, and the junction held 7 bases outside the gene matches. Germline CDR1 MNHEY, CDR2 SMNVEV (reference sequence). For the CDR3, the DNA is TGTGCCAGCAGTTTATGGGGGACAGGGGGCGAGAGCTATGGCTACACCTTC. This gives the protein CASSLWGTGGESYGYTF.

This chain links TRBV5-4 with TRBJ2-7; 9 bases match TRBD1. The V gene end was trimmed by 4 bases and the J gene end by 1 base; junction bases not matched to a gene: 3. Germline V CDR1 and CDR2: SGHNT, YYREEE (reference sequence). The CDR3 consists of 14 residues. The CDR3 loop is CASSGTGKSYEQYF. In DNA form, the CDR3 reads TGTGCCAGCAGCGGGACAGGGAAGTCCTACGAGCAGTACTTC.

The chain recombines TRBV7-3 with TRBJ2-1, with a tentative D call TRBD1 (5 bases). Trimming removed 0 bases from V and 8 bases from J, with 8 bases in between. Germline-derived CDR1 and CDR2 are SGHTA and FQGTGA. The CDR3 sequence is 13 residues long. CDR3 region: CASSLTRGHEQFF. For the CDR3, the DNA is TGTGCCAGCAGCTTAACAAGGGGCCATGAGCAGTTCTTC.

V usage is TRBV5-1 and J usage is TRBJ2-2, with 9 bases fitting TRBD1. The germline CDR1 and CDR2 sequences are SGHRS and YFSETQ. After removal of 7 bases from V and 6 bases from J, the junction contained 7 bases not matched to a gene. CDR3 length equals 14 residues. In nucleotides, the CDR3 is TGCGCCAGCTCGGGACAGGGTATAGCCGGGGAGCTGTTTTTT. Translated, it gives CASSGQGIAGELFF.

The chain has TRBV19 and TRBJ2-3; perhaps TRBD1 as D (5 bases). V shed 5 bases and J shed 2 bases, with 11 bases lying between them. This CDR3 contains 14 residues. Germline lookup yields CDR1 LNHDA and CDR2 SQIVND (reference sequence). The CDR3 protein is CASSPTGYTDTQYF. The CDR3 DNA reads as TGTGCCAGTAGTCCCACAGGCTACACAGATACGCAGTATTTT.

The chain combines TRBV27 with TRBJ2-7, with 9 bases lining up with TRBD2. The CDR3 is 16 residues long. Germline CDR1 and CDR2: MNHEY and SMNVEV (reference sequence). J was trimmed by 4 bases and V by 2 bases; bases with no gene match: 9. Written as DNA, the CDR3 is TGTGCCAGCAGTTTACTTGGCGGGGGGGTTGGGTACGAGCAGTACTTC. It yields the protein CASSLLGGGVGYEQYF.

V gene TRBV5-4 combines with J gene TRBJ1-1; TRBD1 might be the D (5 bases). Germline V CDR1 and CDR2: SGHNT, YYREEE (reference sequence). This CDR3 is built from 14 residues. Between the trimmed V and J ends, which lost 3 bases and 1 base, there was a span of 10 bases. CDR3 protein: CASSYDGQNTEAFF. CDR3 nucleotides: TGTGCCAGCAGCTATGACGGACAGAACACTGAAGCTTTCTTT.

The chain uses TRBV9 and TRBJ1-5; 7 bases match TRBD1. Trimming took 4 bases from V and 4 from J; bases not matched to a gene: 5. This CDR3 is built from 14 residues. In germline, CDR1 is SGDLS, CDR2 YYNGEE. The CDR3 reads CASSRTGGNQPQHF. CDR3 nucleotide sequence: TGTGCCAGCAGCAGGACAGGAGGAAATCAGCCCCAGCATTTT.

The chain couples TRBV6-6 to TRBJ1-2; D gene ambiguous. From germline, CDR1 is MNHNY and CDR2 SVGAGI (reference sequence). This CDR3 comprises 11 residues. Trimming cost V 6 bases and J 2 bases, with 4 bases left between them. Here the CDR3 reads CASRANYGYTF. The CDR3 DNA reads TGTGCCAGCAGAGCGAACTATGGCTACACCTTC.

This sequence joins TRBV21-1 and TRBJ1-5; the table's D call of TRBD1 was not tested on the DNA. TRBV21-1 is a pseudogene. The CDR3 is made up of 18 amino acids. CDR3 in DNA: TGTGCCAGCAGCAAAGTATCCGGTAACAGGTCTTCCTTTCAGCCCCAGCATTTT. It is translated as CASSKVSGNRSSFQPQHF.

The chain uses TRBV5-1 and TRBJ2-7; 8 bases agree with TRBD2. The CDR3 covers 15 residues. After removal of 1 base from V and 4 bases from J, the junction contained 7 bases not matched to a gene. Germline V gene lookup returns CDR1 SGHRS and CDR2 YFSETQ. The CDR3 spells CASSLLRGDLYEQYF. The CDR3 nucleotides read TGCGCCAGCAGCTTGTTGCGGGGGGATCTATACGAGCAGTACTTC.

V gene TRBV5-1 combines with J gene TRBJ2-7; 7 bases agree with TRBD2. CDR3 size: 12 residues. The trim removed 2 bases at V and 10 bases at J, leaving 6 bases unmatched. The germline V gene encodes CDR1 SGHRS and CDR2 YFSETQ. CDR3 coding DNA: TGCGCCAGCAGCTTTGGGGAGGGTGGTCAGTACTTC. Translated, it gives CASSFGEGGQYF.

This clone was seen only once. The chain links TRBV5-1 to TRBJ1-1; D is undetermined. CDR3 size: 13 residues. The ends were cut back, 4 bases at V and 4 bases at J, with 11 bases in the middle. Germline CDR1 and CDR2: SGHRS and YFSETQ. CDR3 coding DNA: TGCGCCAGCAGCCGGGGATTTTTCACTGAAGCTTTCTTT. Translating it yields CASSRGFFTEAFF.

The chain is built from TRBV5-1 and TRBJ2-7; 11 bases align to TRBD2. CDR1 is SGHRS, CDR2 YFSETQ, per germline. Trimming took 3 bases from V and 2 from J; bases not matched to a gene: 1. There are 14 residues in the CDR3. Here the CDR3 DNA reads TGCGCCAGCAGCTCGGGACTAGCGGCCTACGAGCAGTACTTC. Its translation: CASSSGLAAYEQYF. Looking up the rest from reference TRBV5-1 and TRBJ2-7 gives the full variable domain: KAGVTQTPRYLIKTRGQQVTLSCSPISGHRSVSWYQQTPGQGLQFLFEYFSETQRNKGNFPGRFSGRQFSNSRSEMNVSTLELGDSALYLCASSSGLAAYEQYFGPGTRLTVT.

The chain recombines TRBV27 with TRBJ1-2, with D possibly matching TRBD1 (6 bases). The V end lost 4 bases, the J end lost 4 bases, and 10 bases lay between the germline ends. This CDR3 is 13 amino acids long. Germline V gene lookup returns CDR1 MNHEY and CDR2 SMNVEV (reference sequence). CDR3 region: CASSSTGTYGYTF. CDR3 nucleotide sequence: TGTGCCAGCAGTTCAACAGGGACCTATGGCTACACCTTC.

This chain joins TRBV7-9 and TRBJ2-7; 9 nucleotides match TRBD2. The length of the CDR3 is 13 residues. V shed 9 bases and J 3 bases; nucleotides not matched to a gene: 6. Per germline, CDR1 SEHNR and CDR2 FQNEAQ (reference sequence). CDR3 loop: CASQREVIYEQYF. CDR3 nucleotides: TGTGCCAGTCAGCGGGAGGTAATCTACGAGCAGTACTTC.

CDR3 loop: CASSSQGAHLEQYF. The CDR3 DNA sequence: TGCGCCAGCAGCTCCCAGGGCGCCCACCTCGAGCAGTACTTC. This chain joins TRBV5-1 and TRBJ2-7; TRBD1 is a possible D gene (5 bases). This CDR3 is 14 amino acids long. Germline assignment: CDR1 SGHRS and CDR2 YFSETQ. Between the trimmed V and J ends, which lost 3 bases and 6 bases, there was a span of 16 bases. Full variable domain (missing parts from reference TRBV5-1 and TRBJ2-7): KAGVTQTPRYLIKTRGQQVTLSCSPISGHRSVSWYQQTPGQGLQFLFEYFSETQRNKGNFPGRFSGRQFSNSRSEMNVSTLELGDSALYLCASSSQGAHLEQYFGPGTRLTVT.

The rearrangement joins TRBV5-1 to TRBJ1-2, with D uncertain. CDR3 length equals 14 residues. Per the germline V gene, CDR1 is SGHRS and CDR2 is YFSETQ. V dropped 0 bases and J dropped 6 bases, with 12 bases sitting between them. The CDR3 is CASSLGKGVDGYTF. DNA for the CDR3: TGCGCCAGCAGCTTGGGTAAAGGAGTGGATGGCTACACCTTC.

V gene TRBV7-9 combines with J gene TRBJ1-6; 9 bases map to TRBD1. After removal of 5 bases from V and 10 bases from J, the junction contained 9 bases not matched to a gene. The germline V gene encodes CDR1 SEHNR and CDR2 FQNEAQ (reference sequence). The CDR3 loop spans 15 amino acids. The CDR3 here is CASSPLTGGRSPLHF. CDR3 nucleotide sequence: TGTGCCAGCAGCCCCCTGACAGGGGGACGGTCACCCCTCCACTTT.